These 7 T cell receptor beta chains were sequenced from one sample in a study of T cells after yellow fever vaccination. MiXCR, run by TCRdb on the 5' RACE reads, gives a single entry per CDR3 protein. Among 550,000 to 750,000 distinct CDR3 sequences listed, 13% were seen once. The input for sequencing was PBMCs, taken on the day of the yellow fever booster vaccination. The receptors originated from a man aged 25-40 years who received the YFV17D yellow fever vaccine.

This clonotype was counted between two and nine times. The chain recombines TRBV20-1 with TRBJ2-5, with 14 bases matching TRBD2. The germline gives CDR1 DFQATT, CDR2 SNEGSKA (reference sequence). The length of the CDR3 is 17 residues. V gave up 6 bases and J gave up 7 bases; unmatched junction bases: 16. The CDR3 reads CSAKIGTSGSSGGTQYF. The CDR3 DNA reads TGCAGTGCGAAAATCGGGACTAGCGGGAGCTCAGGAGGGACCCAGTACTTC.

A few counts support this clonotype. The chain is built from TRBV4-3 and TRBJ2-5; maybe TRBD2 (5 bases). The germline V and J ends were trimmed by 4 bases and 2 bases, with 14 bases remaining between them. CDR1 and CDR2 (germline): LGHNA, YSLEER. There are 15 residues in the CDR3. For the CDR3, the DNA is TGCGCCAGCAGCCCCCGAGGGCTAGAACAAGAGACCCAGTACTTC. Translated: CASSPRGLEQETQYF.

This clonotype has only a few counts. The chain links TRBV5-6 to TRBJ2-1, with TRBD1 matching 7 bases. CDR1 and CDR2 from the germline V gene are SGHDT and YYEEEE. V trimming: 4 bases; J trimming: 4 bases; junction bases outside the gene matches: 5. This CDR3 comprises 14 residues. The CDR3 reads CASSNARGYNEQFF. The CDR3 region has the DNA TGTGCCAGCAGCAATGCCAGGGGGTACAATGAGCAGTTCTTC.

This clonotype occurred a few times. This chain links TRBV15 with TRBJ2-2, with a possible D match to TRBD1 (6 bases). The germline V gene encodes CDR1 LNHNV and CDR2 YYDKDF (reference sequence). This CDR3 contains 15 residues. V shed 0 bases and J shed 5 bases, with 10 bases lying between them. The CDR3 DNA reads TGTGCCACCAGCAGAGATCAGGGGATTACCGGGGAGCTGTTTTTT. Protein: CATSRDQGITGELFF. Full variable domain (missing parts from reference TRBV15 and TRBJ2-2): DAMVIQNPRYQVTQFGKPVTLSCSQTLNHNVMYWYQQKSSQAPKLLFHYYDKDFNNEADTPDNFQSRRPNTSFCFLDIRSPGLGDTAMYLCATSRDQGITGELFFGEGSRLTVL.

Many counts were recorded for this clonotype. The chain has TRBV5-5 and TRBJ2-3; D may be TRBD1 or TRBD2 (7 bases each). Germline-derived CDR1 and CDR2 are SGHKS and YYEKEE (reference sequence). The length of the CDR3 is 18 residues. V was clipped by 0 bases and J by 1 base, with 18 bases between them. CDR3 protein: CASSLVPLQGRGTDTQYF. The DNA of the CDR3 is TGTGCCAGCAGCTTGGTCCCTTTACAGGGGAGGGGCACAGATACGCAGTATTTT.

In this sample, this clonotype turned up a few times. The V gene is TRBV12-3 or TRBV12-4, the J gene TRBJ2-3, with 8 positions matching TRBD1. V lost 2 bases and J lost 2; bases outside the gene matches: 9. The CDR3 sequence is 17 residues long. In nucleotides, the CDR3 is TGTGCCAGCAGTTTATTGGGTCAGGGGGCAATCACAGATACGCAGTATTTT. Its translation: CASSLLGQGAITDTQYF.

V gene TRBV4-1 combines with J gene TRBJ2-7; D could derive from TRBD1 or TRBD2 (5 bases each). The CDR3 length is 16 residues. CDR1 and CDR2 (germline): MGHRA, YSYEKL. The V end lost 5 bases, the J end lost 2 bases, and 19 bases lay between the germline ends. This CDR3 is CASSIDPGPLAYEQYF. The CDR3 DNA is TGCGCCAGCAGCATAGACCCGGGACCGCTAGCCTACGAGCAGTACTTC.